Listed below are T cell receptor beta chains from one sample, sequenced in a study of T-cell reconstitution after alpha-beta-depleted transplantation in children. MiXCR, run by TCRdb on the PCR reads, gives a single entry per CDR3 protein. The top ten hold 1.1% of the sample, which has hundreds of thousands of distinct CDR3 sequences, roughly 17% seen once. The specimen was PBMCs from the stem cell graft donor, collected from the stem cell graft. The origin of the receptors is a human donor who donated a stem cell graft to a child with acute myeloid leukemia. CDR3s include the opening cysteine and the closing phenylalanine or tryptophan. The D gene is left open where the match is weak. Not every row has a clone size; where given, it reads once, few, many or a size class.

TRBV7-9	NA	TRBJ2-3	few	CASSLDWALSTDTQYF	TGTGCCAGCAGCTTAGACTGGGCCTTATCCACAGATACGCAGTATTTT
TRBV5-6	NA	TRBJ2-7	many	CASSLETGAYEQYF	TGTGCCAGCAGCTTAGAGACAGGCGCCTACGAGCAGTACTTC
TRBV6-1	TRBD2	TRBJ2-4	many	CAVRGGSSAKNIQYF	TGTGCCGTTCGGGGGGGATCTTCTGCCAAAAACATTCAGTACTTC
TRBV20-1	NA	TRBJ1-4	many	CSASPDSTNEKLFF	TGCAGTGCTAGTCCGGACAGCACAAATGAAAAACTGTTTTTT
TRBV5-1	NA	TRBJ1-1	NA	CASSLPAENTEAFF	TGCGCCAGCAGCTTGCCCGCAGAGAACACTGAAGCTTTCTTT
TRBV6-1	TRBD2	TRBJ2-2	NA	CASGGLAGGTGELFF	TGTGCCAGCGGCGGACTAGCGGGGGGTACCGGGGAGCTGTTTTTT
TRBV5-1	NA	TRBJ2-7	many	CASSIRDAHSYEQYF	TGCGCCAGCAGCATCCGGGACGCGCACTCCTACGAGCAGTACTTC
TRBV15	NA	TRBJ1-4	NA	CATSLGSHGNEKLFF	TGTGCCACCAGTCTCGGGAGCCATGGGAATGAAAAACTGTTTTTT
TRBV5-6	TRBD1	TRBJ1-2	few	CASSPGTVHYGYTF	TGTGCCAGCAGCCCCGGGACAGTCCATTATGGCTACACCTTC
TRBV5-5	TRBD1	TRBJ2-1	few	CASSFDRGRITEQFF	TGTGCCAGCAGTTTTGACAGGGGGCGGATCACGGAGCAGTTCTTC
TRBV6-6	TRBD1	TRBJ2-7	few	CASSSRGFGEQYF	TGTGCCAGCAGTTCCAGGGGGTTCGGTGAGCAGTACTTC
TRBV6-5	NA	TRBJ1-4	many	CASSWGKKLFF	TGTGCCAGCAGTTGGGGCAAAAAACTGTTTTTT
TRBV12-3/TRBV12-4	TRBD1	TRBJ2-7	many	CASSAPGQTYEQYF	TGTGCCAGCAGTGCACCGGGACAGACCTACGAGCAGTACTTC
TRBV5-1	NA	TRBJ1-1	few	CASSHRKNTEAFF	TGCGCCAGCAGCCACAGGAAGAACACTGAAGCTTTCTTT
TRBV7-3	TRBD2	TRBJ2-7	many	CASSPSAGGRYEQYF	TGTGCCAGCAGCCCTTCGGCGGGGGGCCGATACGAGCAGTACTTC
TRBV11-3	TRBD2	TRBJ2-1	many	CASSIGTSGGSLYNEQFF	TGTGCCAGCAGCATAGGGACTAGCGGGGGGTCCCTCTACAATGAGCAGTTCTTC
TRBV6-5	NA	TRBJ2-7	many	CASRQGSYEQYF	TGTGCCAGCAGACAGGGCTCCTACGAGCAGTACTTC
TRBV11-1	NA	TRBJ2-7	NA	CASSLDSSGPRSYEQYF	TGTGCCAGCAGCCTCGACAGTTCAGGGCCCCGATCCTACGAGCAGTACTTC
TRBV4-3	NA	TRBJ1-2	few	CASSQDRIGVYGYTF	TGCGCCAGCAGCCAAGATCGAATAGGGGTATATGGCTACACCTTC
TRBV20-1	NA	TRBJ1-5	NA	CSARSQVINQPQHF	TGCAGTGCTAGAAGCCAGGTTATCAATCAGCCCCAGCATTTT
TRBV7-9	NA	TRBJ1-2	many	CASSLAGYYGYTF	TGTGCCAGCAGCTTGGCGGGATACTATGGCTACACCTTC
TRBV15	NA	TRBJ2-1	NA	CATSRDRSEGREQFF	TGTGCCACCAGCAGAGATAGATCGGAGGGGAGGGAGCAGTTCTTC
TRBV18	NA	TRBJ2-1	NA	CASSPLTAQGNEQFF	TGTGCCAGCTCACCACTGACTGCCCAGGGCAATGAGCAGTTCTTC
TRBV30	NA	TRBJ2-2	few	CAWSADTGELFF	TGTGCCTGGAGTGCGGACACCGGGGAGCTGTTTTTT
TRBV25-1	NA	TRBJ2-5	NA	CASSDPDTVQETQYF	TGTGCCAGCAGTGACCCGGACACCGTCCAAGAGACCCAGTACTTC
TRBV25-1	NA	TRBJ1-2	few	CASSVQLPRGESGGYTF	TGTGCCAGCAGTGTACAACTGCCTCGGGGGGAGTCAGGTGGCTACACCTTC
TRBV29-1	NA	TRBJ1-4	many	CSVGGGEKLFF	TGCAGCGTCGGGGGGGGTGAAAAACTGTTTTTT
TRBV20-1	NA	TRBJ2-7	many	CSAQARALGNEQYF	TGCAGTGCTCAGGCACGGGCTTTAGGGAACGAGCAGTACTTC
TRBV10-3	NA	TRBJ1-4	few	CAISEWTNEKLFF	TGTGCCATCAGTGAATGGACTAATGAAAAACTGTTTTTT
TRBV5-1	NA	TRBJ1-2	many	CASSLAGQNYGYTF	TGCGCCAGCAGCTTGGCCGGACAGAACTATGGCTACACCTTC
TRBV12-3/TRBV12-4	TRBD2	TRBJ2-5	many	CASRGSSGGYQETQYF	TGTGCCAGCAGGGGATCTAGCGGGGGCTACCAAGAGACCCAGTACTTC
TRBV20-1	NA	TRBJ1-3	NA	CSAASRGNTIYF	TGCAGTGCTGCCTCACGGGGAAACACCATATATTTT